These T cell receptor beta chains were read from a single sample in a study of OX40 agonist ivuxolimab in advanced cancers. Sequencing was performed with immunoSEQ multiplex PCR; in TCRdb, only in-frame clones are kept and a portion is missing. Counted here are tens of thousands of clones, about 92% occurring once; the ten biggest clones make up approximately 5%. The starting material was CD4+ or CD8+ T cells sorted from blood, obtained in a trial of the OX40 agonist ivuxolimab. All receptors come from an adult with an advanced solid tumor such as melanoma, head and neck, liver or kidney cancer. Both conserved end residues are part of each CDR3. Each record gives: J gene, D gene, clone size, V gene, CDR3 protein, CDR3 DNA. D genes are given only for firm matches. The size of a clone is reported for some rows only, either as once, few or many, or as a class for expanded clones.

TRBJ1-5 NA once TRBV28 CASKGSGQQYSNQPQHF TGTGCCAGCAAGGGTAGTGGTCAGCAGTATAGCAATCAGCCCCAGCATTTT
TRBJ1-5 NA NA TRBV6-5 CASSYSFPPNQPQHF TGTGCCAGCAGTTACTCTTTCCCCCCCAATCAGCCCCAGCATTTT
TRBJ2-5 NA NA TRBV5-1 CASSLEAGTGETQYF TGCGCCAGCAGCTTGGAGGCGGGAACTGGAGAGACCCAGTACTTC
TRBJ2-1 TRBD2 NA TRBV7-9 CASSLGSGRVTEQFF TGTGCCAGCAGCTTAGGTAGCGGGAGGGTAACTGAGCAGTTCTTC
TRBJ2-3 TRBD2 NA TRBV18 CASSLTSGVIDTQYF TGTGCCAGCTCCTTGACTAGCGGAGTGATAGATACGCAGTATTTT
TRBJ2-7 TRBD1 NA TRBV6-1 CASTQDRAVYEQYF TGTGCCAGCACCCAGGACAGGGCCGTCTACGAGCAGTACTTC
TRBJ2-3 NA NA TRBV19 CASSEAGQTDTQYF TGTGCCAGTAGTGAGGCAGGGCAAACAGATACGCAGTATTTT
TRBJ2-7 NA NA TRBV11-2 CASSLSSGGAFYEQYF TGTGCCAGCAGCTTAAGTAGCGGAGGAGCTTTCTACGAGCAGTACTTC
TRBJ1-2 NA NA TRBV5-1 CASSLEAGRDGYTF TGCGCCAGCAGCTTGGAGGCAGGGAGGGATGGCTACACCTTC
TRBJ2-3 TRBD1 NA TRBV9 CASSVGDRGSRDTQYF TGTGCCAGCAGCGTAGGGGACAGGGGTAGTAGGGATACGCAGTATTTT
TRBJ2-1 NA few TRBV5-1 CASSLERSSSYNEQFF TGCGCCAGCAGCTTGGAGCGATCGAGCTCCTACAATGAGCAGTTCTTC
TRBJ1-1 NA NA TRBV28 CASSSGGADTEAFF TGTGCCAGCAGTTCTGGGGGCGCGGATACTGAAGCTTTCTTT
TRBJ1-2 NA NA TRBV5-6 CASSLLRVAYTF TGTGCCAGCAGCTTGCTCCGGGTCGCCTACACCTTC
TRBJ2-7 NA NA TRBV6-5 CASSYGGHEQYF TGTGCCAGCAGTTACGGGGGGCACGAGCAGTACTTC
TRBJ1-2 NA few TRBV10-3 CAISEGQGGGYTF TGTGCCATCAGTGAGGGTCAGGGAGGCGGCTACACCTTC
TRBJ2-5 NA NA TRBV4-1 CASSQIRSFQETQYF TGCGCCAGCAGCCAAATAAGGTCATTTCAAGAGACCCAGTACTTC
TRBJ1-1 NA NA TRBV21-1 CASGGLRTEAFF TGTGCCAGCGGGGGGCTCAGAACTGAAGCTTTCTTT
TRBJ1-1 NA NA TRBV18 CASSYSADNTEAFF TGTGCCAGCTCGTACTCAGCAGACAACACTGAAGCTTTCTTT
TRBJ2-7 NA NA TRBV6-4 CASSKGWGYEQYF TGTGCCAGCAGTAAGGGGTGGGGGTACGAGCAGTACTTC
TRBJ2-1 NA once TRBV19 CASSRDRGEQFF TGTGCCAGTAGTCGCGATCGTGGTGAGCAGTTCTTC
TRBJ1-2 NA NA TRBV6-6 CASSQQGGKHGYTF TGTGCCAGCAGCCAGCAGGGTGGTAAACATGGCTACACCTTC
TRBJ2-6 NA NA TRBV6-5 CASSYSRANVLTF TGTGCCAGCAGTTACTCGAGAGCCAACGTCCTGACTTTC
TRBJ2-7 TRBD2 NA TRBV19 CASSAAGGGEQYF TGTGCCAGTAGTGCGGCGGGGGGAGGCGAGCAGTACTTC
TRBJ1-2 NA NA TRBV28 CASSLVDREFYGYTF TGTGCCAGCAGTTTAGTGGACAGAGAATTCTATGGCTACACCTTC
TRBJ1-2 TRBD1 NA TRBV7-9 CASSWTGGSYGYTF TGTGCCAGCAGCTGGACAGGGGGAAGCTATGGCTACACCTTC
TRBJ1-4 NA NA TRBV6-1 CASSEGGSNEKLFF TGTGCCAGCAGTGAGGGGGGTTCTAATGAAAAACTGTTTTTT
TRBJ2-1 TRBD2 NA TRBV28 CASSLSSGSALNEQFF TGTGCCAGCAGTTTATCCAGCGGGAGCGCTCTCAATGAGCAGTTCTTC
TRBJ2-1 TRBD1 NA TRBV7-9 CASSSGQLGNEQFF TGTGCCAGCAGCTCGGGACAGCTTGGGAATGAGCAGTTCTTC
TRBJ2-7 NA NA TRBV6-6 CASGLGRYEQYF TGTGCCAGCGGACTGGGGCGTTACGAGCAGTACTTC
TRBJ2-1 TRBD2 once TRBV4-1 CASSQPIAGTLRDEQFF TGCGCCAGCAGCCAACCCATAGCGGGAACCCTTAGGGATGAGCAGTTCTTC
TRBJ2-6 TRBD2 NA TRBV4-2 CASSQEGAGGLGANVLTF TGTGCCAGCAGCCAAGAGGGGGCGGGAGGGCTTGGGGCCAACGTCCTGACTTTC
TRBJ2-5 TRBD2 NA TRBV15 CATSRVGGTSGSRETQYF TGTGCCACCAGCAGAGTGGGAGGAACTAGCGGGAGTAGGGAGACCCAGTACTTC
TRBJ2-3 TRBD2 NA TRBV5-1 CASSLRSSGSRNTQYF TGCGCCAGCAGCTTGAGGTCTAGCGGGAGTCGAAATACGCAGTATTTT
TRBJ1-2 NA NA TRBV19 CASSSSTSNDYGYTF TGTGCCAGTAGTAGCTCCACATCGAACGACTATGGCTACACCTTC
TRBJ2-7 NA NA TRBV18 CASSQEQGMFYEQYF TGTGCCAGCTCACAAGAACAGGGTATGTTTTACGAGCAGTACTTC
TRBJ2-7 NA NA TRBV5-1 CASSPDGSPSYEQYF TGCGCCAGCAGCCCGGACGGGAGTCCGTCATACGAGCAGTACTTC
TRBJ1-1 TRBD1 NA TRBV25-1 CASSELRTGSTEAFF TGTGCCAGCAGTGAATTGAGGACAGGTAGCACTGAAGCTTTCTTT
TRBJ2-2 NA NA TRBV5-1 CASSLAQGNTGELFF TGCGCCAGCAGCTTGGCTCAGGGGAACACCGGGGAGCTGTTTTTT
TRBJ1-1 NA NA TRBV14 CASSLIMNTEAFF TGTGCCAGCAGCCTAATTATGAACACTGAAGCTTTCTTT
TRBJ2-3 TRBD2 NA TRBV9 CASSENIAGNTQYF TGTGCCAGCAGCGAGAACATAGCGGGAAATACGCAGTATTTT
TRBJ2-7 TRBD2 NA TRBV28 CASIARGGRGSSSYEQYF TGTGCCAGCATCGCCCGGGGGGGCAGGGGATCGAGCTCCTACGAGCAGTACTTC
TRBJ2-3 TRBD2 NA TRBV28 CASSGASGRAADTQYF TGTGCCAGCTCCGGGGCTAGCGGGAGGGCAGCAGATACGCAGTATTTT
TRBJ2-7 NA NA TRBV11-2 CASRKGSGVRYEQYF TGTGCCAGCAGAAAAGGCTCGGGGGTTAGGTACGAGCAGTACTTC
TRBJ1-4 NA NA TRBV9 CASSVGGLAEKLFF TGTGCCAGCAGCGTAGGCGGGTTGGCTGAAAAACTGTTTTTT
TRBJ2-4 NA NA TRBV6-1 CASSDGRGYIQYF TGTGCCAGCAGTGACGGTAGGGGATACATTCAGTACTTC
TRBJ1-1 NA NA TRBV7-2 CASSLDGGNTEAFF TGTGCCAGCAGCTTAGATGGGGGGAACACTGAAGCTTTCTTT
TRBJ1-2 NA once TRBV7-2 CASSLGGKNYGYTF TGTGCCAGCAGCTTAGGGGGGAAAAACTATGGCTACACCTTC
TRBJ2-3 TRBD2 NA TRBV5-1 CASSPWTSGGSDTQYF TGCGCCAGCAGCCCCTGGACTAGCGGGGGCTCAGATACGCAGTATTTT
TRBJ1-5 TRBD1 NA TRBV2 CASGSGQGAVNQPQHF TGTGCCAGCGGCTCGGGACAGGGGGCTGTCAATCAGCCCCAGCATTTT
TRBJ2-7 NA NA TRBV7-2 CASSLGPSSYEQYF TGTGCCAGCAGCTTAGGGCCTTCCTCCTACGAGCAGTACTTC
TRBJ1-2 NA once TRBV7-2 CASSLDSNYGYTF TGTGCCAGCAGCTTGGACAGTAACTATGGCTACACCTTC
TRBJ2-6 NA NA TRBV5-6 CASSPGRPLANVLTF TGTGCCAGCAGCCCAGGTAGACCTCTGGCCAACGTCCTGACTTTC
TRBJ2-3 NA once TRBV5-1 CASSLTDTQYF TGCGCCAGCAGCTTGACCGATACGCAGTATTTT
TRBJ2-2 NA NA TRBV15 CATSRVEQGELFF TGTGCCACCAGCAGAGTAGAACAGGGGGAGCTGTTTTTT
TRBJ1-5 NA NA TRBV19 CASSETGRNQPQHF TGTGCCAGTAGTGAGACCGGGCGGAATCAGCCCCAGCATTTT
TRBJ2-1 NA NA TRBV2 CASSEVRLNEQFF TGTGCCAGCAGTGAAGTAAGGCTCAATGAGCAGTTCTTC
TRBJ2-2 NA NA TRBV7-2 CASSLVRLSNTGELFF TGTGCCAGCAGCTTAGTGAGGCTCTCGAACACCGGGGAGCTGTTTTTT
TRBJ1-1 NA NA TRBV4-2 CASSQVGGNTEAFF TGTGCCAGCAGCCAAGTGGGGGGGAACACTGAAGCTTTCTTT
TRBJ2-5 NA NA TRBV7-2 CASSLVARGQTQYF TGTGCCAGCAGCTTAGTAGCGCGGGGCCAAACCCAGTACTTC